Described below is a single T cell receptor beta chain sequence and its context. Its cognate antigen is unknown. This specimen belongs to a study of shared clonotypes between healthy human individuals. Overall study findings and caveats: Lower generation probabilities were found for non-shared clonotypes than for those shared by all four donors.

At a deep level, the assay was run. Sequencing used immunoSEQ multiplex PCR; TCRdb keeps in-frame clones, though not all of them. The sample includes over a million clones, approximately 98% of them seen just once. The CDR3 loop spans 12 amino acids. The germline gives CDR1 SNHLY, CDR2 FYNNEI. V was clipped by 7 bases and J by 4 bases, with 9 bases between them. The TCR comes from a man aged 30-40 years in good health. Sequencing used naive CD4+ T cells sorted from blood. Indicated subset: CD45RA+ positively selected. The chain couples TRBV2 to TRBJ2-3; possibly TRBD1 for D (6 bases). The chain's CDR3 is CASTPGADTQYF. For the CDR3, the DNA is TGTGCCAGCACCCCAGGGGCAGATACGCAGTATTTT. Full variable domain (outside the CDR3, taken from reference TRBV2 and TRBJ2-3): EPEVTQTPSHQVTQMGQEVILRCVPISNHLYFYWYRQILGQKVEFLVSFYNNEISEKSEIFDDQFSVERPDGSNFTLKIRSTKLEDSAMYFCASTPGADTQYFGPGTRLTVL.